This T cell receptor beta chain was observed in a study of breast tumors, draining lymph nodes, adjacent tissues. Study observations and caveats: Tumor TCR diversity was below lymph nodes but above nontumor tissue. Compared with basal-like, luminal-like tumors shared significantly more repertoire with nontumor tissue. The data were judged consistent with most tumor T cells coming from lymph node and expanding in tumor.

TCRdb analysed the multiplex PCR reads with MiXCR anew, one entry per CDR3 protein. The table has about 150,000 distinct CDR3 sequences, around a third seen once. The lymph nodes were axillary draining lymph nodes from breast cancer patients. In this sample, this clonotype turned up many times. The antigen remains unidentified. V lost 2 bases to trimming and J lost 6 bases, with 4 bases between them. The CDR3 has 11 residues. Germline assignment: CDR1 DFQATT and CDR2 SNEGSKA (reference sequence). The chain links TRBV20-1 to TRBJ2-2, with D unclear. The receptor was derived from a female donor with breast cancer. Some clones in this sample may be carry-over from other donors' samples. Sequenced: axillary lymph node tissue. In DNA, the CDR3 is TGCAGTGCTAGATTCGCCGGGGAGCTGTTTTTT. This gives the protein CSARFAGELFF.